This TCR beta chain was documented in a study of regulatory T cells in long-lasting Graves disease. Study conclusions and caveats: Segments TRBV28, TRBJ1-2 and TRBJ2-5 showed preferential usage in persistent disease.

Time point specified: newly diagnosed GD, antithyroid drugs for less than 3 months. Preparation of the TCR library used RNA extracted from PBMCs. In building TCR beta libraries, iRepertoire HTBI primers were used together with Arm-PCR of CDR3 regions. TCRdb reanalysed the multiplex PCR reads using MiXCR and keeps one entry per CDR3 protein. Among about 460,000 distinct CDR3 sequences listed, about 14% were seen once. This clonotype was picked up many times. Its antigen is as yet unknown. V lost 3 bases and J lost 5, with 13 bases in between. CDR3 length: 14 amino acids. Germline loops: CDR1 MDHEN, CDR2 SYDVKM. The sample also formed part of further work on T cells in Graves' hyperthyroidism and ophthalmopathy. That work adds: The HTBI set primed first-round TCR CDR3 RT-PCR.

The sequence derives from a woman between 45 and 60 years old with Graves disease. The sequencing here drew on peripheral blood mononuclear cells (PBMCs), taken at new diagnosis, from a patient treated with antithyroid drugs. V and J are TRBV28 and TRBJ2-5; D may be TRBD1 (6 bases). The chain's CDR3 is CASSFMGARETQYF. DNA for the CDR3: TGTGCCAGCAGTTTCATGGGGGCGCGGGAGACCCAGTACTTC.